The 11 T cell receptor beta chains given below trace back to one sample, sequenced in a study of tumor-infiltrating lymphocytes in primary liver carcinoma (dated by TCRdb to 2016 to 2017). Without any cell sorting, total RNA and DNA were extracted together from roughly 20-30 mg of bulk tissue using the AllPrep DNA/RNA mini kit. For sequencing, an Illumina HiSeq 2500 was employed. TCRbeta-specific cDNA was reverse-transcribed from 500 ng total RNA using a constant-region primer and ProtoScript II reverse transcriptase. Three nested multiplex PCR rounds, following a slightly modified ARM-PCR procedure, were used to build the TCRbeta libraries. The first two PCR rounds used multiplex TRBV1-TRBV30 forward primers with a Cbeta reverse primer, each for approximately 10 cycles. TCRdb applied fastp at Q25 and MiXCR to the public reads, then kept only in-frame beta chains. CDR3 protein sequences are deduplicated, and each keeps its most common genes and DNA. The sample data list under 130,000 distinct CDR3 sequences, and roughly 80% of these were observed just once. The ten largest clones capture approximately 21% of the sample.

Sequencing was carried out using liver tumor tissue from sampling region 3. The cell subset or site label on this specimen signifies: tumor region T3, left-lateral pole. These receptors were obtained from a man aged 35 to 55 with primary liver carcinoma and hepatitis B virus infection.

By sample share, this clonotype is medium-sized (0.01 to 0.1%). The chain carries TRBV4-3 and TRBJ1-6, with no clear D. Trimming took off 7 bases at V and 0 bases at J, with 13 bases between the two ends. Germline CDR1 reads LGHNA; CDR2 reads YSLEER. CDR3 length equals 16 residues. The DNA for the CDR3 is TGCGCCAGCACCCCGGGCCGGGGCTCCTATAATTCACCCCTCCACTTT. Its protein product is CASTPGRGSYNSPLHF.

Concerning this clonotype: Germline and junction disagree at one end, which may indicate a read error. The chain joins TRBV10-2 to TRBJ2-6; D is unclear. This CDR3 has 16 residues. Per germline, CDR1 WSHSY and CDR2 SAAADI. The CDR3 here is CASSANLDSGSNVLTF. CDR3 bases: TGCGCCAGCAGTGCCAATCTTGACTCTGGGTCCAACGTCCTGACATTC.

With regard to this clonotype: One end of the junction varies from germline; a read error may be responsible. Here the CDR3 reads CVSTSTAVSSYNEQFF. The CDR3 DNA follows: TGTGTCAGCACCTCCACTGCGGTTAGCTCCTACAATGAGCAGTTCTTC. The V and J genes are TRBV5-4 and TRBJ2-1; D not certain. This CDR3 contains 16 residues. CDR1 and CDR2 from the germline V gene are SGHNT and YYREEE (reference sequence).

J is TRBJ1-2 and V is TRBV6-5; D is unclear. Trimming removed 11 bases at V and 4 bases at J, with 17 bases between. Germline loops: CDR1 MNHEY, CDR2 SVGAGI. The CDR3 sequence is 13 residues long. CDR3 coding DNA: TGTGCCTGCAACCCGTTATACAGCTATGGCTACACCTTC. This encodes CACNPLYSYGYTF.

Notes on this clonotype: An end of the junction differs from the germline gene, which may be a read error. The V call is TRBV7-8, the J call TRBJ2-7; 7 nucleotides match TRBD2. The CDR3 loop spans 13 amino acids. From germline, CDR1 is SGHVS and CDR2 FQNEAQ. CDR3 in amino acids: CASSFTSAYEQCF. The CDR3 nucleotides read TGTGCTAGCAGCTTTACTAGCGCTTACGAGCAGTGCTTC.

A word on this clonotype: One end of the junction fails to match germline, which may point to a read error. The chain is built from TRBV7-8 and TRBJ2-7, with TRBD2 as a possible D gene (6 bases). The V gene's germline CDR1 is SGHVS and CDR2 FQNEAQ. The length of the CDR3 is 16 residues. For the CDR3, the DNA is TGTGCCAGTAGCTTATGTGGGGGGACGTGGACCTACGAGCAGTACTTC. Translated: CASSLCGGTWTYEQYF.

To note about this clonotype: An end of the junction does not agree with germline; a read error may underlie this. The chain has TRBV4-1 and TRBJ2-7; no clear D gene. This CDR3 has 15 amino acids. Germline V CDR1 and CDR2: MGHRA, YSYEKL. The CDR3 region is CASTQTPETTYEQYF. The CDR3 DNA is TGCGCCAGCACCCAAACCCCCGAGACAACCTACGAGCAGTACTTC.

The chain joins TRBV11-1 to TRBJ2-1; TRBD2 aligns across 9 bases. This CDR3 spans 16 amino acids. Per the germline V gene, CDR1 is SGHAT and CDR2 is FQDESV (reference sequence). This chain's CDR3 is CISSPIAGAYYNEQFF. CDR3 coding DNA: TGTATCAGCAGCCCCATAGCGGGAGCGTATTATAATGAGCAGTTCTTC.

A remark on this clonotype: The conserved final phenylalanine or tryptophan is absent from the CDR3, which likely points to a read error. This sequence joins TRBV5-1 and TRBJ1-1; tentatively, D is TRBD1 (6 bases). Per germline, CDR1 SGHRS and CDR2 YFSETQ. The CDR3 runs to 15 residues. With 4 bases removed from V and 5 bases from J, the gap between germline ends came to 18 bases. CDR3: CASSVNRVADTEAFI. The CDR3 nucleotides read TGCGCCAGCAGCGTAAACAGGGTGGCGGATACTGAAGCTTTCATT.

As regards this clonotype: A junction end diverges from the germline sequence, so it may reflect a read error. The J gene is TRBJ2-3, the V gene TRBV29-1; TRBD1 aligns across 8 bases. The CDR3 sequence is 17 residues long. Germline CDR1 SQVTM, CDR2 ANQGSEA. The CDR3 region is CSVVGPGTGFDRDMQYF. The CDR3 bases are TGCAGCGTTGTGGGTCCCGGGACAGGCTTTGATAGAGATATGCAGTATTTT.

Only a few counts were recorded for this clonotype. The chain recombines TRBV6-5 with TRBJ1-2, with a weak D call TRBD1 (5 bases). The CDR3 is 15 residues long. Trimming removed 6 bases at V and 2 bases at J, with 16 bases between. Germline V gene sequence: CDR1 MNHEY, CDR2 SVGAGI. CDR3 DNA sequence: TGTGCCAGCAGACCCCAGGGTAGGGGAAACTATGGCTACACCTTC. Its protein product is CASRPQGRGNYGYTF.